These T cell receptor beta chains were read from a single sample in a study of T-cell reconstitution after alpha-beta-depleted transplantation in children. Using its own MiXCR run on the PCR reads, TCRdb lists one record per CDR3 protein. The sample holds around 250,000 distinct CDR3 sequences, 9.9% seen once. The sequences come from PBMCs from the stem cell graft donor, collected from the stem cell graft. All receptors come from a human donor who donated a stem cell graft to a child with SCID. The CDR3 runs from the conserved cysteine through the conserved F or W. D genes are given only for firm matches. The size entry is marked missing in some rows and otherwise reads once, few, many or a size class.

d_gene	abundance	v_gene	j_gene	CDR3nt	CDR3aa
NA	many	TRBV20-1	TRBJ1-1	TGCAGTGCCCAACGACCCCCGGGTACGAACACTGAAGCTTTCTTT	CSAQRPPGTNTEAFF
NA	many	TRBV7-3	TRBJ2-5	TGTGCCAGCAGCTTAGGGTTGGCGGAGACCCAGTACTTC	CASSLGLAETQYF
TRBD2	NA	TRBV7-8	TRBJ2-3	TGTGCCAGCAGCTTAGCCGCACTAGCGAGGAGGACAGATACGCAGTATTTT	CASSLAALARRTDTQYF
NA	many	TRBV18	TRBJ2-7	TGTGCCAGCTCACCTCAAAGCTCCTACGAGCAGTACTTC	CASSPQSSYEQYF
TRBD2	NA	TRBV15	TRBJ2-1	TGTGCCACCAGCCGCCCGGGGGGAGACTCCTACAATGAGCAGTTCTTC	CATSRPGGDSYNEQFF
TRBD1	many	TRBV20-1	TRBJ2-1	TGCAGTGCTACGACAGGGTCTGCCTACAATGAGCAGTTCTTC	CSATTGSAYNEQFF
NA	NA	TRBV5-1	TRBJ2-4	TGCGCCAGCAATACAGGGCTAGAACTAGCCAAAAACATTCAGTACTTC	CASNTGLELAKNIQYF
NA	few	TRBV12-3/TRBV12-4	TRBJ1-1	TGTGCCAGCAGTTTCGGTGGGCCTGCTTTCTTT	CASSFGGPAFF
TRBD1	few	TRBV20-1	TRBJ1-2	TGCAGTGCTAGTGGACAGGCCGGCTATGGCTACACCTTC	CSASGQAGYGYTF
NA	NA	TRBV6-2/TRBV6-3	TRBJ1-1	TGTGCCAGCATTACACCGGGGGGCACTGAAGCTTTCTTT	CASITPGGTEAFF
TRBD2	many	TRBV7-9	TRBJ2-2	TGTGCCAGCAGCTTAGCTAGCGGGGCCACCGGGGAGCTGTTTTTT	CASSLASGATGELFF
NA	many	TRBV24-1	TRBJ2-1	TGTGCCACCAGTGATCCCGACGATACCTACAATGAGCAGTTCTTC	CATSDPDDTYNEQFF
TRBD2	NA	TRBV20-1	TRBJ2-1	TGCAGTGCTAGACCGCGGGGGGGCCTCTACAATGAGCAGTTCTTC	CSARPRGGLYNEQFF
NA	NA	TRBV12-3/TRBV12-4	TRBJ1-2	TGTGCCAGCAGCAAGCCACCGGGGGACTATGGCTACACCTTC	CASSKPPGDYGYTF
TRBD1	few	TRBV12-3/TRBV12-4	TRBJ1-1	TGTGCCAGCAGTTGGGACAGGTGGGCTGAAGCTTTCTTT	CASSWDRWAEAFF
NA	NA	TRBV20-1	TRBJ2-7	TGCAGTGCTAGGCCCCGGCGGGGCGACGAGCAGTACTTC	CSARPRRGDEQYF
TRBD1	NA	TRBV29-1	TRBJ2-1	TGCAGCGTCGATGGGACAGGGTCATACAATGAGCAGTTCTTC	CSVDGTGSYNEQFF